This T cell receptor beta chain was captured by sequencing in a study of circulating CD8 cells and anti-PD-1 response in melanoma. Study results and limitations: Most experiments lacked replicates.

The length of the CDR3 is 13 residues. CDR1 is SGHKS and CDR2 is YYEKEE in the germline V gene (reference sequence). V lost 0 bases to trimming and J lost 0 bases, with 3 bases between them. By frequency in the sample, this clonotype is medium-sized (0.01 to 0.1%). What it binds is not known. From live CD3+CD8+TCRalphabeta+ cells, four PD-1 and/or TIGIT subsets were sorted. Using around 15 ng of total RNA, TCR libraries were made with the QIAseq Immune Repertoire TCR panel. From the reads, TCRdb called clonotypes with MiXCR, one entry per CDR3 protein. This table holds some 530 distinct CDR3 sequences, about 6.3% found once.

The receptor's source is a human donor with melanoma. The material was CD8+ T cells from PBMCs, obtained at baseline or after one month of anti-PD-1 therapy (not recorded which). V and J are TRBV5-5 and TRBJ1-1, with D uncertain. DNA of the CDR3: TGTGCCAGCAGCTTGGGGATGAACACTGAAGCTTTCTTT. Amino acid sequence: CASSLGMNTEAFF. Full variable domain (remainder filled in from reference TRBV5-5 and TRBJ1-1): DAGVTQSPTHLIKTRGQQVTLRCSPISGHKSVSWYQQVLGQGPQFIFQYYEKEERGRGNFPDRFSARQFPNYSSELNVNALLLGDSALYLCASSLGMNTEAFFGQGTRLTVV.